These 18 T cell receptor beta chains originate from one sample sequenced in a study of breast tumors, draining lymph nodes, adjacent tissues. Axillary draining lymph nodes of breast cancer patients supplied the node samples. TCRdb called the multiplex PCR reads again in MiXCR, with one record for every CDR3 protein. The profile covers over 150,000 distinct CDR3 sequences, with around 29% appearing a single time and around 4.5% taken by the ten largest. Material for sequencing was axillary lymph node tissue. The origin of the receptors is a female donor with breast cancer. Some clones in this sample may be carry-over from other donors' samples.

This clonotype was seen only a few times. One end of the junction does not line up with germline, which may come from a read error. The rearrangement joins TRBV20-1 to TRBJ2-2; either TRBD1 or TRBD2 may supply D (5 bases each). The length of the CDR3 is 16 residues. Per germline, CDR1 DFQATT and CDR2 SNEGSKA (reference sequence). CDR3 sequence (DNA): TGCAGTGCTCAGGACAACTTCACCCTGCTACACCGGGGAGCTGTTTTT. Encoded protein: CSAQDNFTLLHRGAVF.

This clonotype was found many times. The chain carries TRBV12-3 or TRBV12-4 and TRBJ2-3, with 13 positions matching TRBD2. The CDR3 loop spans 15 amino acids. V dropped 6 bases and J dropped 4; count of bases not matched to a gene: 4. CDR3 region: CASSSGLAGADTQYF. CDR3 coding DNA: TGTGCCAGCAGCTCAGGACTAGCGGGAGCAGATACGCAGTATTTT.

The rearrangement links TRBV5-6 to TRBJ2-1, with 13 positions matching TRBD2. CDR1 is SGHDT and CDR2 is YYEEEE in the germline V gene. The CDR3 is 17 residues long. J lost 8 bases, V lost 4 bases, and 12 bases had no gene match. CDR3 bases: TGTGCCAGCAGCCTTATTCCGACTAGCGGGGGGTTCGATGAGCAGTTCTTC. It codes for CASSLIPTSGGFDEQFF.

There are many counts of this clonotype. The rearrangement joins TRBV2 to TRBJ2-3, with a weak D call TRBD2 (5 bases). Trimming stripped 6 bases from V and 5 bases from J, with 12 bases between. The CDR3 is 13 residues long. Germline values: CDR1 SNHLY, CDR2 FYNNEI. As DNA, the CDR3 is TGTGCCAGCAGAGGGCTAGGAGGAGATACGCAGTATTTT. Amino acids: CASRGLGGDTQYF. The full variable domain, completed using reference TRBV2 and TRBJ2-3, is EPEVTQTPSHQVTQMGQEVILRCVPISNHLYFYWYRQILGQKVEFLVSFYNNEISEKSEIFDDQFSVERPDGSNFTLKIRSTKLEDSAMYFCASRGLGGDTQYFGPGTRLTVL.

This clonotype showed up just a few times. V is TRBV27 and J is TRBJ2-7; the D gene could be TRBD1 or TRBD2 (5 bases each). Germline values: CDR1 MNHEY, CDR2 SMNVEV (reference sequence). The CDR3 length is 14 residues. Trimming shortened V by 5 bases and J by 7 bases, and 18 bases separated the two germline ends. The CDR3 nucleotides read TGTGCCAGCAGTAATACTGGGACCACGGGGGAGCAGTACTTC. Its protein is CASSNTGTTGEQYF.

A word on this clonotype: The junction differs from germline at one of its ends, possibly a read error. The chain is built from TRBV19 and TRBJ1-4, with D maybe TRBD1 (5 bases). CDR1 LNHDA and CDR2 SQIVND come from the germline V gene (reference sequence). The CDR3 sequence is 15 residues long. The CDR3 DNA follows: TGTGCTAGTAGTCCCCGCGGAGTGCAGGGAGAAAAACTGCTTTTT. Translation gives CASSPRGVQGEKLLF.

This clonotype has at least ten counts. V gene TRBV7-2 combines with J gene TRBJ2-1; the match to TRBD2 covers 11 bases. The CDR3 is 17 residues long. Trimming cost V 2 bases and J 6 bases; bases outside gene matches: 9. The germline V gene has CDR1 SGHTA and CDR2 FQGNSA. Here the CDR3 DNA reads TGTGCCAGCAGCTTATTACGACTAGCGGGGACCCCCAATGAGCAGTTCTTC. Its translation: CASSLLRLAGTPNEQFF.

This clonotype was seen ten or more times. The CDR3 DNA reads as TGTGCCAGCAGTGGAGTTGCAACTAATGAAAAACTGTTTTTT. Translating it yields CASSGVATNEKLFF. The V call is TRBV6-1, the J call TRBJ1-4; D call uncertain. The CDR3 is 14 residues long. Germline V CDR1 and CDR2: MNHNS, SASEGT. The V and J ends lost 4 bases and 0 bases respectively, with 6 bases between them.

Only a few counts were recorded for this clonotype. The genes are TRBV6-2 or TRBV6-3 and TRBJ2-5, with 11 positions matching TRBD1. Germline CDR1 MNHEY, CDR2 SVGEGT. J lost 5 bases, V lost 2 bases, and 10 bases had no gene match. The CDR3 has 17 amino acids. The CDR3 DNA reads TGTGCCAGCAGTTACGGACAGGGGGCGCTTAGTGGTGAGACCCAGTACTTC. It encodes CASSYGQGALSGETQYF.

This clonotype was seen many times. The chain has TRBV12-3 or TRBV12-4 and TRBJ1-5; TRBD1 matches 12 bases. Trimming at V came to 5 bases and at J to 6 bases, leaving 2 bases not matched to a gene. CDR3 size: 14 residues. The CDR3 DNA sequence: TGTGCCAGCAGTGCGGGACAGGGGGCTCAGCCCCAGCATTTT. It encodes CASSAGQGAQPQHF.

At least ten counts were recorded for this clonotype. The chain combines TRBV9 with TRBJ2-3; D is perhaps TRBD2 (5 bases). The CDR3 is 16 amino acids. Trimming pared 2 bases from V and 2 bases from J, leaving 15 bases between. Germline assignment: CDR1 SGDLS and CDR2 YYNGEE. DNA of the CDR3: TGTGCCAGCAGCGTCGGCGACTACCTATACACAGATACGCAGTATTTT. Amino acid sequence: CASSVGDYLYTDTQYF.

This clonotype was seen a few times. A single base separates this from a much larger clone, so it may be a read error. The chain carries TRBV20-1 and TRBJ2-7; 12 bases map to TRBD2. The CDR3 is 15 amino acids. V dropped 2 bases and J dropped 4; count of bases not matched to a gene: 6. Germline values: CDR1 DFQATT, CDR2 SNEGSKA (reference sequence). Here the CDR3 reads CSARTWTSGAYEQYF. The CDR3 DNA reads TGCAGTGCTAGAACGTGGACTAGCGGGGCATACGAGCAGTACTTC.

J is TRBJ2-5 and V is TRBV20-1, with D tentatively TRBD1 (6 bases). V shed 3 bases and J shed 9 bases, with 20 bases lying between them. Germline V gene data show CDR1 as DFQATT and CDR2 as SNEGSKA (reference sequence). There are 14 residues in the CDR3. CDR3 in DNA: TGCAGTGCTAGGGAGCGAAAGGGGGTGGCGGCCCAGTACTTC. Its protein product is CSARERKGVAAQYF.

On this clonotype: This sequence may be a read error, since a much larger clone differs from it by one base. This chain connects TRBV20-1 to TRBJ2-1, with 9 bases matching TRBD1. Germline-derived CDR1 and CDR2 are DFQATT and SNEGSKA (reference sequence). The CDR3 loop spans 14 amino acids. This CDR3 reads CGATPGQGQNEQFF. CDR3 bases: TGCGGTGCTACCCCGGGACAGGGCCAAAATGAGCAGTTCTTC.

This clonotype turned up a few times. This rearrangement joins TRBV27 to TRBJ1-4; 7 bases fit TRBD1. The CDR3 totals 17 residues. The germline CDR1 and CDR2 sequences are MNHEY and SMNVEV (reference sequence). V gave up 5 bases and J gave up 2 bases; unmatched junction bases: 11. The CDR3 sequence: CASSPRSTGVTNEKLFF. The CDR3 DNA reads as TGTGCCAGCAGTCCGCGTTCAACAGGGGTCACTAATGAAAAACTGTTTTTT.

A word on this clonotype: A much bigger clone sits one base away, suggesting this may be a read error. The chain has TRBV12-5 and TRBJ2-1; tentatively, D is TRBD2 (5 bases). Germline lookup yields CDR1 LGHNT and CDR2 FRNRAP. The CDR3 runs to 15 residues. The CDR3 DNA reads TGTGCTAGTGGCCTTAGCGACGGGCCTTCCAATGAGCTGTTCTTC. This gives the protein CASGLSDGPSNELFF. The entire variable domain, with the rest obtained from reference TRBV12-5 and TRBJ2-1, is as follows: DARVTQTPRHKVTEMGQEVTMRCQPILGHNTVFWYRQTMMQGLELLAYFRNRAPLDDSGMPKDRFSAEMPDATLATLKIQPSEPRDSAVYFCASGLSDGPSNELFFGPGTRLTVL.

The chain has TRBV2 and TRBJ2-7, with no clear D. CDR1 and CDR2 from the germline V gene are SNHLY and FYNNEI. V gave up 2 bases and J gave up 10 bases, with 12 bases separating them. The CDR3 extends over 12 amino acids. The CDR3, as DNA: TGTGCCAGCAGTGAACTCAGTGAGCCCCAGTACTTC. It codes for CASSELSEPQYF.

This clonotype was seen at least ten times. The rearrangement uses TRBV5-1 and TRBJ1-3; D remains ambiguous. CDR1 and CDR2 (germline): SGHRS, YFSETQ. This CDR3 has 16 residues. Trimming removed 4 bases at V and 0 bases at J, with 14 bases between. DNA of the CDR3: TGCGCCAGCAGCGCCCGCGGGGATAACTCTGGAAACACCATATATTTT. This sequence encodes CASSARGDNSGNTIYF.